The text below deals with one T cell receptor beta chain. The antigen remains unidentified. Method: immunoSEQ multiplex PCR; TCRdb's copy keeps in-frame clones and lacks some. The top ten hold roughly 9% of the sample, which has 70,000 to 100,000 clones, around 82% seen once. The sample comes from a study of T cells in localized non-small cell lung cancer. Study results and limitations: Only one tumor region went through sequencing, so heterogeneity may still be there. Median approximately 61 top-100 tumor clones were shared with paired adjacent lung. T cell clonality was highest in uninvolved adjacent lung, above tumor.

CDR1 and CDR2 (germline): MGHDK, SYGVNS. Trimming cost V 5 bases and J 7 bases, with 8 bases left between them. There are 11 residues in the CDR3. The material sequenced was peripheral blood, taken before any cancer treatment. The V and J genes are TRBV25-1 and TRBJ1-1; D is ambiguous. The TCR sequence derives from a female donor older than 55 with stage I lung adenocarcinoma. CDR3 in amino acids: CASSFGFEAFF. In DNA form, the CDR3 reads TGTGCCAGCAGTTTCGGGTTTGAAGCTTTCTTT. Complete variable domain (other parts from reference TRBV25-1 and TRBJ1-1): EADIYQTPRYLVIGTGKKITLECSQTMGHDKMYWYQQDPGMELHLIHYSYGVNSTEKGDLSSESTVSRIRTEHFPLTLESARPSHTSQYLCASSFGFEAFFGQGTRLTVV.